This record concerns one T cell receptor beta chain sequence. The germline V gene encodes CDR1 SGHDN and CDR2 FVKESK. V dropped 0 bases and J dropped 3; count of bases not matched to a gene: 7. The CDR3 covers 16 residues. As for treatment: oral pan-JAK inhibitor, 5-10 mg twice daily. The record originates from a study of CD8+ T cells in alopecia areata. Extracted RNA was reverse transcribed, and the resulting cDNA served as sequencing template. The assay was immunoSEQ multiplex PCR, and TCRdb's table has in-frame clones only and misses some. Here the sample spans approximately 210,000 clones, around 43% being singletons.

The clonotype originates from a human donor with alopecia areata. V and J are TRBV14 and TRBJ2-7; 8 nucleotides agree with TRBD2. The sequencing here drew on CD4+ T cells sorted from blood, taken at approximately week 37, from a patient treated with tofacitinib. CDR3 in amino acids: CASSQDARLAHYEQYF. CDR3 coding DNA: TGTGCCAGCAGCCAAGATGCAAGACTAGCGCACTACGAGCAGTACTTC.